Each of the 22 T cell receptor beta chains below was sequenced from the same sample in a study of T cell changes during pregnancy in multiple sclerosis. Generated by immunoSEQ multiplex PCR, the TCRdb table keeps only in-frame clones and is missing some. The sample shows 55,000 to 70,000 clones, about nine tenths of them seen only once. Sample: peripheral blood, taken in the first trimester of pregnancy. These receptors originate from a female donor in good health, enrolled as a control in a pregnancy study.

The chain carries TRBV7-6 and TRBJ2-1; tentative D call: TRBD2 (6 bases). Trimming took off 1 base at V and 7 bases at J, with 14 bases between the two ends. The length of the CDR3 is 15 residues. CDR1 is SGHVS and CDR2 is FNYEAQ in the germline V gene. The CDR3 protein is CASSLGSGAGNEQFF. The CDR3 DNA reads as TGTGCCAGCAGCTTAGGTTCTGGGGCGGGGAATGAGCAGTTCTTC.

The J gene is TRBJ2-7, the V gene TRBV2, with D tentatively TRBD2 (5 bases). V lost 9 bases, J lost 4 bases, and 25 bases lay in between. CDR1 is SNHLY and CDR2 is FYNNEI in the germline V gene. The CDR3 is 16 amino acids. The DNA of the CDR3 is TGTGCCAGTACTCGGGAAGACCACAACTTTTGGTACGAGCAGTACTTC. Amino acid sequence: CASTREDHNFWYEQYF. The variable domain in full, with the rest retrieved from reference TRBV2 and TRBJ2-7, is EPEVTQTPSHQVTQMGQEVILRCVPISNHLYFYWYRQILGQKVEFLVSFYNNEISEKSEIFDDQFSVERPDGSNFTLKIRSTKLEDSAMYFCASTREDHNFWYEQYFGPGTRLTVT.

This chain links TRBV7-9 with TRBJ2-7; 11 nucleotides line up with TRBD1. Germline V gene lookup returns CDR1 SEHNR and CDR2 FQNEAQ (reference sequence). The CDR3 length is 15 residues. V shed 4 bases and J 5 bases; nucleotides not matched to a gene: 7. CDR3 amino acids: CASSWSRTGGDEQYF. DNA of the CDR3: TGTGCCAGCAGCTGGTCAAGGACAGGGGGCGACGAGCAGTACTTC.

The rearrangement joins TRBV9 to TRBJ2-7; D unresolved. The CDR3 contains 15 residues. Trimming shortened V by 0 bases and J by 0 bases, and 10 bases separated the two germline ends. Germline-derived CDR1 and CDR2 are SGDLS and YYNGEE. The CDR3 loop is CASSVGQADSYEQYF. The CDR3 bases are TGTGCCAGCAGCGTAGGTCAGGCCGACTCCTACGAGCAGTACTTC. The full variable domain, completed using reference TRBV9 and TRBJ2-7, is DSGVTQTPKHLITATGQRVTLRCSPRSGDLSVYWYQQSLDQGLQFLIQYYNGEERAKGNILERFSAQQFPDLHSELNLSSLELGDSALYFCASSVGQADSYEQYFGPGTRLTVT.

Here the CDR3 reads CAMGGGDFETQYF. The CDR3 nucleotides are TGTGCCATGGGCGGGGGGGATTTCGAGACCCAGTACTTC. V gene TRBV10-3 combines with J gene TRBJ2-5, with 9 bases identical to TRBD2. The CDR3 totals 13 residues. With V trimmed by 9 bases and J by 5 bases, 7 bases remained unmatched. In germline, CDR1 is ENHRY, CDR2 SYGVKD.

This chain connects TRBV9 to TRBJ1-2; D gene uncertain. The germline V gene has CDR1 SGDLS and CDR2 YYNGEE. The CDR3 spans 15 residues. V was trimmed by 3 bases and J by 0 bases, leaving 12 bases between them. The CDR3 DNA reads TGTGCCAGCAGCGGAGTCGGAGGATCTAACTATGGCTACACCTTC. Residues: CASSGVGGSNYGYTF.

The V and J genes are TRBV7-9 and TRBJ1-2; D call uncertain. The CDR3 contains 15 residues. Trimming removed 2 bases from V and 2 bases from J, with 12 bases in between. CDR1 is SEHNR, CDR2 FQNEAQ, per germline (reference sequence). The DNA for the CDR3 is TGTGCCAGCAGCTTATACGCCCCTACCAACTATGGCTACACCTTC. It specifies CASSLYAPTNYGYTF.

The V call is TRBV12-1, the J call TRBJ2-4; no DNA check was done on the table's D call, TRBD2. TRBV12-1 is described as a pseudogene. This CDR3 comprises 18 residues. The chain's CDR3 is CASSPDLAGDLAKNIQYF. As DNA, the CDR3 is TGTGCCAGCAGCCCCGATTTAGCGGGAGATCTCGCCAAAAACATTCAGTACTTC.

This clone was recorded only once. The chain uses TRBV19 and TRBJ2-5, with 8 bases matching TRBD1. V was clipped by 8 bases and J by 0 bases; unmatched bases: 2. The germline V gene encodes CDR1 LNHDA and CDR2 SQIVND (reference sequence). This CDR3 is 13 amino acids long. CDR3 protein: CASSTGDQETQYF. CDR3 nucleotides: TGTGCCAGTTCGACAGGGGACCAAGAGACCCAGTACTTC.

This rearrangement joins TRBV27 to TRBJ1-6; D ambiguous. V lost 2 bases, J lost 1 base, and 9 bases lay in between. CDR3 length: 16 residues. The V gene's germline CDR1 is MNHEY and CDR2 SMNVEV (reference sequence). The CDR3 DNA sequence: TGTGCCAGCAGTTTAGGAGGGCTATCCTATAATTCACCCCTCCACTTT. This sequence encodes CASSLGGLSYNSPLHF.

The CDR3 coding sequence is TGTGCCAGCAGTCAACAGGTCTCTGGGGCCAACGTCCTGACTTTC. As protein: CASSQQVSGANVLTF. The chain uses TRBV5-5 and TRBJ2-6, with D maybe TRBD1 (5 bases). The CDR3 spans 15 residues. The germline CDR1 and CDR2 sequences are SGHKS and YYEKEE (reference sequence). The V end was cut by 5 bases, the J end by 0 bases, with 9 bases between.

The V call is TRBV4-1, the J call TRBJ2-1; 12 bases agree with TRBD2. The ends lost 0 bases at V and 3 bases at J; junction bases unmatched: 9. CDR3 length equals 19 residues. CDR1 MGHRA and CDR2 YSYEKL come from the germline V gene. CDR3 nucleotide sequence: TGCGCCAGCAGCCAAGAGCCCGGGACTAGCGGGCAATTCTACAATGAGCAGTTCTTC. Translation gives CASSQEPGTSGQFYNEQFF.

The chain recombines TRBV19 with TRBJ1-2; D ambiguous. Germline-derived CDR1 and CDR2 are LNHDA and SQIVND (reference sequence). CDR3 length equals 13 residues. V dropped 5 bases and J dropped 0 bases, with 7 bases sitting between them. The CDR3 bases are TGTGCCAGTAGTGAGGATTCTAACTATGGCTACACCTTC. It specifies CASSEDSNYGYTF.

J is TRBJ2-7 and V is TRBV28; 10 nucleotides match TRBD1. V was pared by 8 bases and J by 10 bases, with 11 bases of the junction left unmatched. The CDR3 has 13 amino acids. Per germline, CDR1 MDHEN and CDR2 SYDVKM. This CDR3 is CASASGTGDLQYF. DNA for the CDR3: TGTGCCAGCGCCTCCGGGACAGGGGATCTACAGTACTTC.

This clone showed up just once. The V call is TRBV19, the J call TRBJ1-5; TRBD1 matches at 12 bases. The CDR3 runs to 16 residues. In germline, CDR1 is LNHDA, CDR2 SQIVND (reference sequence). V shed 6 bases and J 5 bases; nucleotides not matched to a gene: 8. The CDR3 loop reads CASSRGQGARDQPQHF. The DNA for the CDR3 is TGTGCCAGTAGCAGGGGACAGGGGGCGCGGGATCAGCCCCAGCATTTT.

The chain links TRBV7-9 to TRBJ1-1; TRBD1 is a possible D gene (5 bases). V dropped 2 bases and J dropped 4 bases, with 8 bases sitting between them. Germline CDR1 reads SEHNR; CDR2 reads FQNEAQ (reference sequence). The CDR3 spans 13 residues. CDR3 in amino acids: CASSLFDSTEAFF. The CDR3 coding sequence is TGTGCCAGCAGCTTATTTGACAGCACTGAAGCTTTCTTT.

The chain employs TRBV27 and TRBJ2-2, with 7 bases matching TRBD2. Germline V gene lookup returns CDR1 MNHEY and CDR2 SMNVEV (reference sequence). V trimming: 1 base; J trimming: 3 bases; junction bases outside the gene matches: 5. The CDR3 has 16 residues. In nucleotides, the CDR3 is TGTGCCAGCAGTTTATATGCGGGAGAGGACACCGGGGAGCTGTTTTTT. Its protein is CASSLYAGEDTGELFF.

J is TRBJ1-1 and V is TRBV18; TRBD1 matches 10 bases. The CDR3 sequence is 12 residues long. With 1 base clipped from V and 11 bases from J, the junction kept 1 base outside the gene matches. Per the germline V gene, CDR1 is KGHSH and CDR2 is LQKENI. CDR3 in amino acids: CASSPQGQGAFF. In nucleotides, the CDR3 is TGTGCCAGCTCACCACAGGGACAGGGGGCTTTCTTT.

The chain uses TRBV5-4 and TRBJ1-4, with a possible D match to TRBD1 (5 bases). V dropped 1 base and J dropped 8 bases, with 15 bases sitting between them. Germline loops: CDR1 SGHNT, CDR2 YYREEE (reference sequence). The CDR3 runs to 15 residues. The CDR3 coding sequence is TGTGCCAGCAGCTTGTCAGTTTCCGGGGGAGAAAAACTGTTTTTT. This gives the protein CASSLSVSGGEKLFF.

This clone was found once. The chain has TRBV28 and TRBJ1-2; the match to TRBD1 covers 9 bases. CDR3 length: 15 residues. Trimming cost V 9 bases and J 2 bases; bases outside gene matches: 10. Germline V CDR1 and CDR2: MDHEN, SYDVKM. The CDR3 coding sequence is TGTGCCAGTCAGGGACAGGGAGGGGGCAACTATGGCTACACCTTC. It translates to CASQGQGGGNYGYTF.

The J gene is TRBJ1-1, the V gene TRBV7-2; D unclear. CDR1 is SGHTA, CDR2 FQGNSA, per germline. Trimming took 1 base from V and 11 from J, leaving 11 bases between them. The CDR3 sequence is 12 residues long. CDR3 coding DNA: TGTGCCAGCAGCTTAGAACTGATCGTGGCTTTCTTT. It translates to CASSLELIVAFF. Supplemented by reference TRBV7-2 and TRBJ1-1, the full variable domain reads GAGVSQSPSNKVTEKGKDVELRCDPISGHTALYWYRQSLGQGLEFLIYFQGNSAPDKSGLPSDRFSAERTGGSVSTLTIQRTQQEDSAVYLCASSLELIVAFFGQGTRLTVV.

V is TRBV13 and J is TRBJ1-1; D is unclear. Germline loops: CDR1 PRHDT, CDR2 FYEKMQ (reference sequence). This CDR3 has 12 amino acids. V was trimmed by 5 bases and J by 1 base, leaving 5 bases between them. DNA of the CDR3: TGTGCCAGCAGCCAGAAGAACACTGAAGCTTTCTTT. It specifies CASSQKNTEAFF.